This passage covers 25 T cell receptor beta chains from one sample sequenced in a study of CD8+CD57+ T cells in acquired aplastic anemia. Sequencing involved patients with CD8+CD57+ cell expansion previously shown by flow cytometry. Template material for TCR beta VDJ and CDR3 profiling consisted of genomic DNA. One entry per CDR3 protein results from TCRdb running MiXCR on the reads. In the table there are about 220,000 distinct CDR3 sequences, around 45% of which are singletons. The sequencing input was sorted CD4+, CD8+, or CD8+CD57+ T cells (not recorded which) from PBMCs. The receptors shown here come from a human donor with aplastic anemia.

This clonotype was found many times. The chain couples TRBV15 to TRBJ2-3; D possibly corresponds to TRBD2 (5 bases). V dropped 1 base and J dropped 4 bases, with 12 bases sitting between them. The CDR3 spans 15 residues. CDR1 is LNHNV and CDR2 is YYDKDF in the germline V gene (reference sequence). CDR3 loop: CATSRARGSPDTQYF. In DNA form, the CDR3 reads TGTGCCACCAGCAGAGCGCGTGGGAGCCCAGATACGCAGTATTTT.

The chain joins TRBV27 to TRBJ2-7; perhaps TRBD1 as D (5 bases). Trimming shortened V by 4 bases and J by 6 bases, and 10 bases separated the two germline ends. The germline V gene encodes CDR1 MNHEY and CDR2 SMNVEV (reference sequence). CDR3 size: 12 residues. CDR3 residues: CASSYDSGEQYF. Here the CDR3 DNA reads TGTGCCAGCAGTTACGACAGTGGCGAGCAGTACTTC.

This chain joins TRBV19 and TRBJ1-3; 10 bases are shared with TRBD1. This CDR3 is built from 14 residues. The germline CDR1 and CDR2 sequences are LNHDA and SQIVND (reference sequence). The J segment lost 1 base and the V segment lost 10 bases, leaving 4 bases of the junction unmatched. The CDR3 region has the DNA TGTGCCACGGGACAGGGGCCGTCTGGAAACACCATATATTTT. As protein: CATGQGPSGNTIYF.

This clonotype was recorded many times. The chain is built from TRBV12-3 or TRBV12-4 and TRBJ1-5; D uncertain. Trimming removed 1 base at V and 3 bases at J, with 7 bases between. The CDR3 is 14 residues long. The CDR3 nucleotides read TGTGCCAGCAGTTTAGGGGTATACAATCAGCCCCAGCATTTT. It translates to CASSLGVYNQPQHF.

In its sample, this clonotype was seen many times. The chain is built from TRBV5-6 and TRBJ1-4; D call uncertain. This CDR3 region has 13 residues. Germline CDR1 and CDR2: SGHDT and YYEEEE. With 1 base removed from V and 6 bases from J, the gap between germline ends came to 7 bases. The CDR3 nucleotides read TGTGCCAGCAGCTTGCGCGGTGATGAAAAACTGTTTTTT. Protein product: CASSLRGDEKLFF.

V and J are TRBV24-1 and TRBJ2-1; 8 nucleotides agree with TRBD1. The CDR3 has 17 amino acids. The V segment lost 3 bases and the J segment 3 bases; nucleotides outside the gene matches: 9. Germline lookup yields CDR1 KGHDR and CDR2 SFDVKD. CDR3: CATSDHTLTGGYNEQFF. For the CDR3, the DNA is TGTGCCACCAGTGATCATACCCTTACAGGGGGCTACAATGAGCAGTTCTTC.

This clonotype was seen many times. The chain carries TRBV7-9 and TRBJ2-7, with 7 bases aligning to TRBD2. V gave up 7 bases and J gave up 0 bases; unmatched junction bases: 15. There are 17 residues in the CDR3. In germline, CDR1 is SEHNR, CDR2 FQNEAQ (reference sequence). CDR3 loop: CASTPTGGLEASYEQYF. The DNA for the CDR3 is TGTGCCAGCACCCCAACGGGGGGATTGGAAGCCTCCTACGAGCAGTACTTC.

This rearrangement joins TRBV25-1 to TRBJ2-7; D may match TRBD1 or TRBD2 (6 bases each). The germline gives CDR1 MGHDK, CDR2 SYGVNS. The ends were cut back, 4 bases at V and 0 bases at J, with 13 bases in the middle. The CDR3 length is 15 residues. The CDR3 loop is CASSARGPISYEQYF. DNA of the CDR3: TGTGCCAGCAGTGCCCGGGGGCCCATCTCCTACGAGCAGTACTTC.

V gene TRBV10-1 combines with J gene TRBJ1-2; D is ambiguous. Germline values: CDR1 WNHNN, CDR2 SYGVQD (reference sequence). The CDR3 loop spans 12 amino acids. The ends were cut back, 3 bases at V and 9 bases at J, with 11 bases in the middle. CDR3 sequence (DNA): TGCGCCAGCAGTGATGGCGGGCCGAGCTACACCTTC. It yields the protein CASSDGGPSYTF.

This clonotype was observed many times. The V and J genes are TRBV6-1 and TRBJ2-7; unclear D gene. Trimming removed 4 bases at V and 2 bases at J, with 15 bases between. CDR1 and CDR2 from the germline V gene are MNHNS and SASEGT. The CDR3 runs 15 residues. In DNA form, the CDR3 reads TGTGCCAGCAGTGTCCCCGTAACTAACGCCTACGAGCAGTACTTC. Its translation is CASSVPVTNAYEQYF.

V and J are TRBV9 and TRBJ1-3; D might be TRBD1 (5 bases). The V and J ends lost 4 bases and 2 bases respectively, with 16 bases between them. CDR1 SGDLS and CDR2 YYNGEE come from the germline V gene. The CDR3 covers 16 residues. This chain's CDR3 is CASSLRDAQPGNTIYF. For the CDR3, the DNA is TGTGCCAGCAGCCTTCGGGACGCCCAACCTGGAAACACCATATATTTT.

The table lists this clonotype with a few counts. The rearrangement uses TRBV6-4 and TRBJ1-6; D remains unclear. Per the germline V gene, CDR1 is MRHNA and CDR2 is SNTAGT. CDR3 length equals 13 residues. Trimming left V 3 bases short and J 6 bases short, with 6 bases between. The CDR3: CASSESTNSPLHF. In nucleotides, the CDR3 is TGTGCCAGCAGTGAATCTACTAATTCACCCCTCCACTTT.

The chain has TRBV29-1 and TRBJ2-6, with D uncertain. Germline V CDR1 and CDR2: SQVTM, ANQGSEA. The V end lost 5 bases, the J end lost 0 bases, and 5 bases lay between the germline ends. The CDR3 sequence is 13 residues long. As DNA, the CDR3 is TGCAGCGTTACGCTCTCTGGGGCCAACGTCCTGACTTTC. This gives the protein CSVTLSGANVLTF.

This clonotype was seen many times. The chain employs TRBV15 and TRBJ2-4; 8 nucleotides line up with TRBD1. V was clipped by 3 bases and J by 8 bases; unmatched bases: 12. This CDR3 has 16 residues. Germline loops: CDR1 LNHNV, CDR2 YYDKDF (reference sequence). CDR3 in DNA: TGTGCCACCAGCAGTGACGGACAGGGCCTAAGGGACATTCAGTACTTC. Translating gives CATSSDGQGLRDIQYF.

Comment on this clonotype: The junction departs from germline at one end; a sequencing error may be responsible. V usage is TRBV6-5 and J usage is TRBJ1-2; TRBD1 aligns across 8 bases. The CDR3 runs to 17 residues. Per germline, CDR1 MNHEY and CDR2 SVGAGI. The CDR3 protein is CASSQAGQGLSIHGCTF. As DNA, the CDR3 is TGTGCCAGCAGCCAGGCCGGACAGGGTTTATCGATCCATGGCTGCACCTTC.

The table lists this clonotype with a few counts. The chain couples TRBV27 to TRBJ2-1; 7 positions agree with TRBD2. Losses at the gene ends were 6 bases for V and 2 bases for J; bases not matched to a gene: 4. Germline CDR1 and CDR2: MNHEY and SMNVEV (reference sequence). This CDR3 has 14 amino acids. The CDR3 is CASSPGGPYNEQFF. DNA for the CDR3: TGTGCCAGCAGCCCGGGAGGACCCTACAATGAGCAGTTCTTC.

Concerning this clonotype: One end of the junction fails to match germline, which may point to a read error. The chain uses TRBV4-3 and TRBJ2-1, with 9 bases identical to TRBD2. The CDR3 is 17 amino acids. Per the germline V gene, CDR1 is LGHNA and CDR2 is YSLEER. Here the CDR3 DNA reads TGCGCCAGCAGCCAAGATTGGCGGGGGGGCCCTTACAATGAGCGGTTCTTC. This codes for CASSQDWRGGPYNERFF.

The chain has TRBV7-2 and TRBJ1-4; possible D gene TRBD1, 5 bases. The V gene lost 5 bases and the J gene lost 8 bases, with 18 bases spanning the gap. The CDR3 has 15 amino acids. Germline CDR1 SGHTA, CDR2 FQGNSA. For the CDR3, the DNA is TGTGCCAGCAGCCCCGCTGGGCAGGGTAGGGAAAAACTGTTTTTT. It translates to CASSPAGQGREKLFF.

This clonotype was counted ten times or more. V usage is TRBV7-9 and J usage is TRBJ2-1; 8 positions match TRBD1. The CDR3 is made up of 14 amino acids. Germline CDR1 SEHNR, CDR2 FQNEAQ (reference sequence). V lost 5 bases to trimming and J lost 5 bases; unmatched junction nucleotides: 5. Here the CDR3 DNA reads TGTGCCAGCAGCCTCGGGACAGGACACAATGAGCAGTTCTTC. Amino acids: CASSLGTGHNEQFF. The entire variable domain, with the rest obtained from reference TRBV7-9 and TRBJ2-1, is as follows: DTGVSQNPRHKITKRGQNVTFRCDPISEHNRLYWYRQTLGQGPEFLTYFQNEAQLEKSRLLSDRFSAERPKGSFSTLEIQRTEQGDSAMYLCASSLGTGHNEQFFGPGTRLTVL.

This clonotype was found many times. The chain is built from TRBV10-3 and TRBJ1-5, with 8 bases matching TRBD1. CDR3 length: 14 amino acids. Germline V gene data show CDR1 as ENHRY and CDR2 as SYGVKD. V was clipped by 8 bases and J by 1 base; unmatched bases: 4. The CDR3 region is CAIAGGGSNQPQHF. In nucleotides, the CDR3 is TGTGCCATCGCAGGGGGCGGGAGCAATCAGCCCCAGCATTTT.

The chain has TRBV15 and TRBJ1-2; D is perhaps TRBD1 (6 bases). Trimming cost V 0 bases and J 5 bases, with 10 bases left between them. Germline V gene lookup returns CDR1 LNHNV and CDR2 YYDKDF (reference sequence). The CDR3 length is 14 residues. CDR3 DNA sequence: TGTGCCACCAGCAGAGATAGGGGGGAGTATGGCTACACCTTC. Translated: CATSRDRGEYGYTF.

The chain joins TRBV19 to TRBJ1-5; unclear D gene. The CDR3 runs 15 residues. Germline V CDR1 and CDR2: LNHDA, SQIVND (reference sequence). V gave up 9 bases and J gave up 0 bases, with 15 bases separating them. CDR3 bases: TGTGCCAGCAGTCCCGTGGGCGATAGCAATCAGCCCCAGCATTTT. It encodes CASSPVGDSNQPQHF. The full variable domain, rest sourced from reference TRBV19 and TRBJ1-5, is DGGITQSPKYLFRKEGQNVTLSCEQNLNHDAMYWYRQDPGQGLRLIYYSQIVNDFQKGDIAEGYSVSREKKESFPLTVTSAQKNPTAFYLCASSPVGDSNQPQHFGDGTRLSIL.

This clonotype was seen a single time. The chain uses TRBV6-6 and TRBJ2-7; unclear D gene. Trimming shortened V by 3 bases and J by 6 bases, and 12 bases separated the two germline ends. Germline loops: CDR1 MNHNY, CDR2 SVGAGI (reference sequence). CDR3 length: 13 residues. In DNA, the CDR3 is TGTGCCAGCAGTTATGGGGTATCGGGCGAGCAGTACTTC. As protein: CASSYGVSGEQYF.

In this sample, this clonotype turned up many times. The DNA for the CDR3 is TGCGCCAGCAGCCGGGACAATCGTAATGAAAAACTGTTTTTT. Protein product: CASSRDNRNEKLFF. V and J are TRBV5-1 and TRBJ1-4, with a weak D call TRBD1 (6 bases). Germline-derived CDR1 and CDR2 are SGHRS and YFSETQ. Trimming removed 4 bases from V and 4 bases from J, with 11 bases in between. This CDR3 has 14 amino acids.

The chain is built from TRBV4-1 and TRBJ2-6; D remains unclear. Trimming left V 0 bases short and J 0 bases short, with 9 bases between. Germline V gives CDR1 MGHRA, CDR2 YSYEKL. The CDR3 runs to 17 residues. CDR3 protein: CASSQDADISGANVLTF. The DNA of the CDR3 is TGCGCCAGCAGCCAAGACGCAGATATCTCTGGGGCCAACGTCCTGACTTTC.